Each of the 25 T cell receptor beta chains below was sequenced from the same sample in a study of cytomegalovirus exposure and HLA in healthy donors. Use of 60 Vbeta and 13 Jbeta primers characterized the PCR. The protocol was immunoSEQ multiplex PCR, while the TCRdb copy is restricted to in-frame clones and leaves out a portion. Of approximately 200,000 clones listed, less than 85% are singletons. The sequencing sample was made of PBMCs. The receptor set was obtained from a girl aged 10 to 17 in good health and CMV-seropositive.

V is TRBV7-2 and J is TRBJ2-7; maybe TRBD2 (6 bases). Trimming cost V 5 bases and J 3 bases, with 14 bases left between them. The CDR3 contains 14 residues. CDR1 SGHTA and CDR2 FQGNSA come from the germline V gene. In DNA, the CDR3 is TGTGCCAGCAGCCCGGGACTTTTCGACTACGAGCAGTACTTC. This codes for CASSPGLFDYEQYF. Filled out from reference TRBV7-2 and TRBJ2-7, the complete variable domain reads GAGVSQSPSNKVTEKGKDVELRCDPISGHTALYWYRQSLGQGLEFLIYFQGNSAPDKSGLPSDRFSAERTGGSVSTLTIQRTQQEDSAVYLCASSPGLFDYEQYFGPGTRLTVT.

The rearrangement uses TRBV7-2 and TRBJ2-5; 10 nucleotides line up with TRBD2. This CDR3 is 19 amino acids long. V trimming: 5 bases; J trimming: 1 base; junction bases outside the gene matches: 16. Germline lookup yields CDR1 SGHTA and CDR2 FQGNSA. CDR3 sequence (DNA): TGTGCCAGCAGCGCCCTTCTGAGCGGGGGGGCGGAGTTCCAAGAGACCCAGTACTTC. Protein: CASSALLSGGAEFQETQYF.

The chain uses TRBV6-1 and TRBJ1-5, with a tentative D call TRBD1 (6 bases). V lost 3 bases and J lost 6, with 12 bases in between. Germline V gene data show CDR1 as MNHNS and CDR2 as SASEGT. The CDR3 contains 14 residues. DNA of the CDR3: TGTGCCAGCAGTGATGACAGGTCGCCTCAGCCCCAGCATTTT. Translating it yields CASSDDRSPQPQHF.

The chain combines TRBV9 with TRBJ2-1; 12 positions agree with TRBD2. The CDR3 length is 16 residues. Germline V CDR1 and CDR2: SGDLS, YYNGEE. The V gene end was trimmed by 4 bases and the J gene end by 6 bases; junction bases not matched to a gene: 8. The CDR3 here is CASSPLPSGGVNEQFF. CDR3 coding DNA: TGTGCCAGCAGCCCCCTACCTAGCGGGGGGGTCAATGAGCAGTTCTTC.

This clone was observed a handful of times. This same CDR3 is encoded by further DNA sequences in the sample. The genes are TRBV18 and TRBJ2-5; D ambiguous. Germline V gene data show CDR1 as KGHSH and CDR2 as LQKENI. Between the trimmed V and J ends, which lost 3 bases and 1 base, there was a span of 6 bases. This CDR3 has 13 residues. The CDR3 sequence: CASSPDTQETQYF. The CDR3 region has the DNA TGTGCCAGCTCACCTGACACCCAAGAGACCCAGTACTTC.

This clone was counted a single time. The genes are TRBV7-2 and TRBJ2-7; 8 bases are a match to TRBD2. The CDR3 is 17 residues long. With V trimmed by 0 bases and J by 0 bases, 7 bases remained unmatched. The germline V gene has CDR1 SGHTA and CDR2 FQGNSA. CDR3 nucleotide sequence: TGTGCCAGCAGCTTAGCCAGCGCCGCGGGGGGCTCCTACGAGCAGTACTTC. Residues: CASSLASAAGGSYEQYF.

The gene calls are TRBV11-3 and TRBJ2-5; D uncertain. The CDR3 is 14 amino acids. The germline V and J ends were trimmed by 4 bases and 1 base, with 10 bases remaining between them. The germline gives CDR1 SGHNT, CDR2 YENEEA. As DNA, the CDR3 is TGTGCCAGCAGCTCCTTAGTTTTCCAAGAGACCCAGTACTTC. It yields the protein CASSSLVFQETQYF.

V usage is TRBV5-1 and J usage is TRBJ2-5, with D perhaps TRBD2 (6 bases). V gave up 0 bases and J gave up 5 bases, with 11 bases separating them. The CDR3 loop spans 14 amino acids. Germline lookup yields CDR1 SGHRS and CDR2 YFSETQ. The CDR3 DNA is TGCGCCAGCAGCTTGGGCGGGGATCGGGAGACCCAGTACTTC. Its translation is CASSLGGDRETQYF.

The CDR3 DNA is TGTGCCAGCAGCGTAGAGGCTAGCGAGGAAGATACGCAGTATTTT. It encodes CASSVEASEEDTQYF. This chain uses TRBV9 with TRBJ2-3; possible D gene TRBD2, 6 bases. Trimming stripped 0 bases from V and 5 bases from J, with 13 bases between. Germline V CDR1 and CDR2: SGDLS, YYNGEE. The CDR3 consists of 15 residues.

The chain is built from TRBV7-8 and TRBJ2-7, with D possibly TRBD1 on 6 matching bases. V was pared by 5 bases and J by 3 bases, with 17 bases between. The CDR3 loop spans 15 amino acids. CDR1 SGHVS and CDR2 FQNEAQ come from the germline V gene. The CDR3 nucleotides are TGTGCCAGCAGCGCGTACAGGGTCAGGGGCTACGAGCAGTACTTC. It specifies CASSAYRVRGYEQYF.

This clone occurred a few times. DNA for the CDR3: TGTGCCAGCAGCCAAGAAGGTTTCGGGCGGCGGGGTAGCACAGATACGCAGTATTTT. Translating it yields CASSQEGFGRRGSTDTQYF. The J gene is TRBJ2-3, the V gene TRBV4-2; possible D gene TRBD2, 6 bases. V lost 0 bases and J 0 bases, leaving 19 bases between the germline ends. The CDR3 spans 19 residues. Looked up from germline, CDR1 is LGHNA and CDR2 is YNFKEQ.

As concerns this clone: Other DNA sequences in the sample encode the same CDR3. The gene calls are TRBV9 and TRBJ2-1, with TRBD2 matching over 7 bases. The ends lost 0 bases at V and 1 base at J; junction bases unmatched: 1. The CDR3 covers 15 residues. The germline V gene encodes CDR1 SGDLS and CDR2 YYNGEE. The CDR3 DNA reads TGTGCCAGCAGCGTAGGGGGGGGGTCCTACAATGAGCAGTTCTTC. Its protein product is CASSVGGGSYNEQFF.

This clone has a handful of counts. The chain uses TRBV6-5 and TRBJ1-6, with D tentatively TRBD1 (6 bases). CDR3 size: 15 residues. The V gene lost 0 bases and the J gene lost 10 bases, with 13 bases spanning the gap. Germline CDR1 reads MNHEY; CDR2 reads SVGAGI. The CDR3 is CASSYSPGGLSPLHF. CDR3 sequence (DNA): TGTGCCAGCAGTTACTCGCCGGGGGGGCTCTCACCCCTCCACTTT.

The chain employs TRBV11-2 and TRBJ2-5; tentatively, D is TRBD2 (5 bases). Germline lookup yields CDR1 SGHAT and CDR2 FQNNGV. This CDR3 is 14 amino acids long. Between the trimmed V and J ends, which lost 3 bases and 0 bases, there was a span of 8 bases. For the CDR3, the DNA is TGTGCCAGCAGCTTTTGGGAGCACCAAGAGACCCAGTACTTC. Its protein is CASSFWEHQETQYF.

V is TRBV5-1 and J is TRBJ2-5, with 10 bases identical to TRBD2. V trimming: 0 bases; J trimming: 5 bases; junction bases outside the gene matches: 7. This CDR3 has 16 residues. From germline, CDR1 is SGHRS and CDR2 YFSETQ. CDR3 DNA sequence: TGCGCCAGCAGCTTGGCCTCTAGCGGGGGTGGCGAGACCCAGTACTTC. Amino acids: CASSLASSGGGETQYF.

This sequence joins TRBV9 and TRBJ2-1; tentative D call: TRBD1 (6 bases). With 0 bases removed from V and 0 bases from J, the gap between germline ends came to 16 bases. CDR1 is SGDLS, CDR2 YYNGEE, per germline. The CDR3 is 18 residues long. The CDR3: CASSVASYRTASYNEQFF. CDR3 bases: TGTGCCAGCAGCGTAGCCTCTTATAGGACAGCCTCCTACAATGAGCAGTTCTTC.

The J gene is TRBJ1-2, the V gene TRBV9; TRBD1 agrees at 9 bases. The V gene end was trimmed by 3 bases and the J gene end by 7 bases; junction bases not matched to a gene: 10. CDR3 size: 15 residues. Germline V gives CDR1 SGDLS, CDR2 YYNGEE. CDR3 nucleotide sequence: TGTGCCAGCAGCGGCCGGGACAGGGATCGCTCTGGCTACACCTTC. Protein sequence: CASSGRDRDRSGYTF.

V usage is TRBV7-9 and J usage is TRBJ2-3; maybe TRBD2 (6 bases). Per the germline V gene, CDR1 is SEHNR and CDR2 is FQNEAQ (reference sequence). This CDR3 contains 16 residues. V was pared by 4 bases and J by 3 bases, with 17 bases between. This chain's CDR3 is CASSSTEGRGTDTQYF. The CDR3 bases are TGTGCCAGCAGCTCCACGGAGGGGCGGGGTACAGATACGCAGTATTTT.

Of note for this clone: One junction end disagrees with the germline gene, perhaps due to a read error. The V call is TRBV14, the J call TRBJ1-2; 9 bases map to TRBD1. The CDR3 covers 14 residues. From germline, CDR1 is SGHDN and CDR2 FVKESK. CDR3 sequence reads: CASSQGTGLNGYTF. The CDR3 nucleotides read TGTGCCAGCAGTCAAGGGACAGGGTTGAATGGCTACACCTTC.

The rearrangement joins TRBV5-1 to TRBJ2-1, with 7 bases that match TRBD2. The CDR3 has 14 residues. The J segment lost 8 bases and the V segment lost 5 bases, leaving 10 bases of the junction unmatched. From germline, CDR1 is SGHRS and CDR2 YFSETQ. CDR3 residues: CASRREWGGDEQFF. The DNA of the CDR3 is TGCGCCAGCAGGCGGGAGTGGGGGGGGGATGAGCAGTTCTTC.

This clone was detected a few times. This chain connects TRBV9 to TRBJ1-4; 10 bases align to TRBD1. V lost 0 bases and J lost 7; bases outside the gene matches: 12. Per germline, CDR1 SGDLS and CDR2 YYNGEE. The CDR3 loop spans 18 amino acids. Here the CDR3 reads CASSVGGTGVPVCEKLFF. The CDR3 DNA is TGTGCCAGCAGCGTAGGGGGGACAGGGGTCCCAGTATGTGAAAAACTGTTTTTT.

CDR3 region: CASSEFWGQGSYSTDTQYF. The CDR3 nucleotides are TGTGCCAGCAGTGAATTCTGGGGACAGGGAAGTTATAGCACAGATACGCAGTATTTT. This chain uses TRBV6-1 with TRBJ2-3, with 9 nucleotides matching TRBD1. This CDR3 is 19 amino acids long. The J segment lost 0 bases and the V segment lost 2 bases, leaving 12 bases of the junction unmatched. Germline V gene data show CDR1 as MNHNS and CDR2 as SASEGT.

Points on this clone: Other DNA sequences in this sample translate to the same CDR3. This rearrangement joins TRBV4-2 to TRBJ2-7; 7 bases agree with TRBD2. The CDR3 contains 15 residues. The germline CDR1 and CDR2 sequences are LGHNA and YNFKEQ. Germline trimming cut 4 bases from V and 1 base from J; bases unmatched to any gene: 7. CDR3 bases: TGTGCCAGCAGCCCCTTTGGGGGGGAATCCTACGAGCAGTACTTC. This codes for CASSPFGGESYEQYF.

This chain uses TRBV5-4 with TRBJ2-5; 9 bases fit TRBD1. With 0 bases clipped from V and 4 bases from J, the junction kept 4 bases outside the gene matches. The germline V gene encodes CDR1 SGHNT and CDR2 YYREEE (reference sequence). The CDR3 runs to 15 residues. The CDR3 region has the DNA TGTGCCAGCAGCTTGGTTTTGGGACAGGGAGAGACCCAGTACTTC. This encodes CASSLVLGQGETQYF. The full variable domain, in which reference TRBV5-4 and TRBJ2-5 provide the parts outside the CDR3, is ETGVTQSPTHLIKTRGQQVTLRCSSQSGHNTVSWYQQALGQGPQFIFQYYREEENGRGNFPPRFSGLQFPNYSSELNVNALELDDSALYLCASSLVLGQGETQYFGPGTRLLVL.

The V and J genes are TRBV5-6 and TRBJ2-1; D not resolved. The CDR3 sequence is 15 residues long. CDR1 SGHDT and CDR2 YYEEEE come from the germline V gene. V dropped 4 bases and J dropped 3 bases, with 14 bases sitting between them. The CDR3 coding sequence is TGTGCCAGCAGCGGCGGAATTGTAAGCTACAATGAGCAGTTCTTC. Protein sequence: CASSGGIVSYNEQFF.